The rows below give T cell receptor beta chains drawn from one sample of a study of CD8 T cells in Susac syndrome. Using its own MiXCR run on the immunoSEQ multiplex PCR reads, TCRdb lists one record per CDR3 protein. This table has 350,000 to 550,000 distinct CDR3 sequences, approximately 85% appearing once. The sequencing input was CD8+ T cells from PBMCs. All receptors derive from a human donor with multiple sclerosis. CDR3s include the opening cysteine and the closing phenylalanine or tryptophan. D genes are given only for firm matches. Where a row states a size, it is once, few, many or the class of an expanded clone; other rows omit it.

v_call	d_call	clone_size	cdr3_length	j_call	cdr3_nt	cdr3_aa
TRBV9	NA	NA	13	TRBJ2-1	TGTGCCAGCAGCGTAGTGGGTAATGATGAGCAGTTCTTC	CASSVVGNDEQFF
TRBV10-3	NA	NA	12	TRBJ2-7	TGTGCCATCAGCGAAACAGAATACGAGCAGTACTTC	CAISETEYEQYF
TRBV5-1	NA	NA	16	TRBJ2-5	TGCGCCAGCAGCGTTGGCTTAACTGATACTCAAGAGACCCAGTACTTC	CASSVGLTDTQETQYF
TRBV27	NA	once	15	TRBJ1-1	TGTGCCAGCAGTCCCGGGACAACCCGGGGCACTGAAGCTTTCTTT	CASSPGTTRGTEAFF
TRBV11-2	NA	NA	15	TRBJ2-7	TGTGCCAGCAGCCACATCAAGGGATCCCTCTACGAGCAGTACTTC	CASSHIKGSLYEQYF
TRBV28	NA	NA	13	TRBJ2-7	TGTGCCAGCAGTTTATCGGGGGGCGGGATGCAGTACTTC	CASSLSGGGMQYF
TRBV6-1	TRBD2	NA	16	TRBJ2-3	TGTGCCAGCAGTCGATTACTAGCGGCCCTCACAGATACGCAGTATTTT	CASSRLLAALTDTQYF
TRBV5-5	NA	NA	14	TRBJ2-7	TGTGCCAGCAGCAACCCCTCGACCAGCTACGAGCAGTACTTC	CASSNPSTSYEQYF
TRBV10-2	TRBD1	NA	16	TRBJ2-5	TGCGCCAGCATTAGCCGGGACAGGGGAGACGGTGAGACCCAGTACTTC	CASISRDRGDGETQYF
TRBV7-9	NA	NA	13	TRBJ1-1	TGTGCCAGCACCGGGGGGAAGGACACTGAAGCTTTCTTT	CASTGGKDTEAFF
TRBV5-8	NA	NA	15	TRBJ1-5	TGTGCCAGCAGCTTATATCTGCCCGCGGGTCCTCGCGAGCATTTT	CASSLYLPAGPREHF